Sequencing of this TCR beta chain was carried out in a study of cytomegalovirus exposure and HLA in healthy donors. With 60 Vbeta and 13 Jbeta primers, the PCR was carried out. The assay was immunoSEQ multiplex PCR, and TCRdb's table has in-frame clones only and misses some. This sample carries around 190,000 clones, 70% to 85% of them seen once, and the ten largest clones take approximately 1.2%. V shed 7 bases and J shed 5 bases, with 12 bases lying between them. CDR1 and CDR2 (germline): MNHEY, SVGAGI. This CDR3 region has 13 residues. The chain links TRBV6-5 to TRBJ1-5; D gene ambiguous. The TCR was taken from a girl aged 2-10 years in good health and CMV-seropositive. Specimen: PBMCs. CDR3 coding DNA: TGTGCCAGCAAGCGGACTCGGGATCAGCCCCAGCATTTT. Translation gives CASKRTRDQPQHF.